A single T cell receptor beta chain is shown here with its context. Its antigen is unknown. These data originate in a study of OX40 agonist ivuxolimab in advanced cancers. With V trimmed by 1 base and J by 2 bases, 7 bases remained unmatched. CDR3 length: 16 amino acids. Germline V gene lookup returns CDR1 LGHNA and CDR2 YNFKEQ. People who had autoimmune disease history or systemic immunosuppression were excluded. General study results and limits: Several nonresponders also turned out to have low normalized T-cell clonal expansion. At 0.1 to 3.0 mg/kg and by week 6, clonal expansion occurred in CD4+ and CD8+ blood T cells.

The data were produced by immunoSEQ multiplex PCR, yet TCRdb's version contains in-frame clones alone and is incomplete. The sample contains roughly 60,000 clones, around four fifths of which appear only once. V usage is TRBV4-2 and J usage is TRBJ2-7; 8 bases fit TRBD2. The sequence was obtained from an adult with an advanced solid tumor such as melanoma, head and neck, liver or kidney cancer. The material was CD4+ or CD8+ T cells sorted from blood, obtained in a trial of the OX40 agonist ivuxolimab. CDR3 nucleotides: TGTGCCAGCAGCCAAGGCCCGGGGGGGAGAACCTACGAGCAGTACTTC. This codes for CASSQGPGGRTYEQYF.